This TCR beta chain was obtained from a study of blood T cell repertoires in COVID-19. This clone turned up a few times. This CDR3 has 14 residues. CDR1 and CDR2 from the germline V gene are MNHEY and SMNVEV (reference sequence). The ends were cut back, 5 bases at V and 4 bases at J, with 9 bases in the middle. As originally analysed: Estimated nucleated cell counts came from reference gene primer amplification. The method was immunoSEQ multiplex PCR; TCRdb's version includes in-frame clones alone and lacks a portion of them. The DNA was the basis for D and trimming; V, J and clone size are from that table. The repertoire includes over 80,000 clones, around 93% of them detected once, and roughly 2% sits in the top ten.

The sequence came from a human donor with active COVID-19. The donor label of this sample is uncertain. This chain uses TRBV27 with TRBJ1-6; D is uncertain. Sample: peripheral blood. CDR3 sequence: CASSLNPYNSPLHF. In DNA, the CDR3 is TGTGCCAGCAGTCTAAACCCTTATAATTCACCCCTCCACTTT.